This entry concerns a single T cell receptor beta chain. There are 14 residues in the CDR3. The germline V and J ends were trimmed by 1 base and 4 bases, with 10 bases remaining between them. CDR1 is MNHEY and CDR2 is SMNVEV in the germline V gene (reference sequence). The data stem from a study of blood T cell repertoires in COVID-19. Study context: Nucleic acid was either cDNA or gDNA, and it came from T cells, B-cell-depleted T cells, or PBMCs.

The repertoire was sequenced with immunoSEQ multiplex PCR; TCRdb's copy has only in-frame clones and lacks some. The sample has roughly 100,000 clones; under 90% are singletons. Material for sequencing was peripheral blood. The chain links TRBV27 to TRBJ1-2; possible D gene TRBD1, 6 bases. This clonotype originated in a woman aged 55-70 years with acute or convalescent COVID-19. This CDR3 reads CASSLFGGAYGYTF. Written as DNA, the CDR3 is TGTGCCAGCAGTTTATTCGGGGGGGCCTATGGCTACACCTTC.